A single sample is the source of the 22 T cell receptor beta chains below, sequenced in a study of T cells in Graves' hyperthyroidism and ophthalmopathy. TCR beta CDR3 sequences were amplified from RNA transcripts. First-round RT-PCR of the TCR CDR3 relied on the HTBI primer set. TCRdb analysed the multiplex PCR reads with MiXCR anew, one entry per CDR3 protein. The table includes approximately 260,000 distinct CDR3 sequences, around 15% detected once. Sequences were obtained from blood. Receptor source: a woman between 45 and 65 years old with Graves' hyperthyroidism that later progressed to Graves' ophthalmopathy.

This clonotype appeared many times. This CDR3 is CASRRPTNEKLFF. The CDR3 region has the DNA TGTGCCAGCAGACGGCCAACTAATGAAAAACTGTTTTTT. This chain links TRBV28 with TRBJ1-4; no clear D gene. The V end lost 6 bases, the J end lost 0 bases, and 5 bases lay between the germline ends. Germline V lookup: CDR1 MDHEN, CDR2 SYDVKM. This CDR3 contains 13 residues.

The rearrangement uses TRBV5-1 and TRBJ2-5; no clear D gene. The germline gives CDR1 SGHRS, CDR2 YFSETQ. Trimming took 3 bases from V and 3 from J, leaving 12 bases between them. This CDR3 has 14 residues. The CDR3 sequence: CASSSVSDKETQYF. DNA for the CDR3: TGCGCCAGCAGCTCAGTCTCGGATAAAGAGACCCAGTACTTC.

There are many counts of this clonotype. V and J are TRBV27 and TRBJ1-2; TRBD1 matches at 11 bases. The CDR3 is made up of 15 amino acids. CDR1 is MNHEY, CDR2 SMNVEV, per germline (reference sequence). Trimming removed 2 bases from V and 5 bases from J; junction bases left unmatched: 4. The CDR3: CASSLGTGGWYGYTF. DNA for the CDR3: TGTGCCAGCAGTTTAGGGACAGGGGGTTGGTATGGCTACACCTTC.

This clonotype has ten or more counts. The rearrangement links TRBV28 to TRBJ2-7; 13 bases align to TRBD2. Germline V gene data show CDR1 as MDHEN and CDR2 as SYDVKM. Trimming took 8 bases from V and 2 from J; bases not matched to a gene: 6. This CDR3 comprises 15 residues. The chain's CDR3 is CASRGGTSGAYEQYF. CDR3 bases: TGTGCCAGCCGGGGGGGGACTAGCGGGGCCTACGAGCAGTACTTC.

Ten or more counts support this clonotype. The chain couples TRBV2 to TRBJ2-7; D gene uncertain. V shed 7 bases and J shed 0 bases, with 13 bases lying between them. The CDR3 is 14 residues long. The V gene's germline CDR1 is SNHLY and CDR2 FYNNEI. This CDR3 is CASNEQPASYEQYF. The DNA of the CDR3 is TGTGCCAGCAACGAACAGCCGGCCTCCTACGAGCAGTACTTC.

The genes are TRBV29-1 and TRBJ1-2; tentative D call: TRBD1 (5 bases). This CDR3 comprises 13 residues. The germline CDR1 and CDR2 sequences are SQVTM and ANQGSEA. The V end was cut by 5 bases, the J end by 6 bases, with 16 bases between. The CDR3 reads CSVRSAQGHGYTF. The CDR3 nucleotides are TGCAGCGTTCGTTCGGCCCAGGGCCATGGCTACACCTTC. Looking up the rest from reference TRBV29-1 and TRBJ1-2 gives the full variable domain: SAVISQKPSRDICQRGTSLTIQCQVDSQVTMMFWYRQQPGQSLTLIATANQGSEATYESGFVIDKFPISRPNLTFSTLTVSNMSPEDSSIYLCSVRSAQGHGYTFGSGTRLTVV.

The V and J genes are TRBV6-5 and TRBJ1-3; weak D call: TRBD1 (5 bases). V lost 3 bases to trimming and J lost 2 bases, with 8 bases between them. The CDR3 sequence is 14 residues long. In germline, CDR1 is MNHEY, CDR2 SVGAGI. CDR3 loop: CASSYAGPGNTIYF. CDR3 DNA sequence: TGTGCCAGCAGTTATGCAGGGCCTGGAAACACCATATATTTT.

This chain links TRBV27 with TRBJ1-5, with D maybe TRBD1 (5 bases). Germline V gene lookup returns CDR1 MNHEY and CDR2 SMNVEV (reference sequence). The CDR3 runs to 16 residues. V lost 2 bases and J lost 0, with 11 bases in between. The CDR3 sequence is CASSLRAGHSNQPQHF. The DNA for the CDR3 is TGTGCCAGCAGTTTAAGGGCAGGGCATAGCAATCAGCCCCAGCATTTT.

The chain joins TRBV6-1 to TRBJ2-7; no clear D. CDR3 length: 13 residues. V dropped 4 bases and J dropped 2 bases, with 9 bases sitting between them. Germline V gene sequence: CDR1 MNHNS, CDR2 SASEGT. In DNA form, the CDR3 reads TGTGCCAGCAGTGCCCAGCTGGCCTACGAGCAGTACTTC. As protein: CASSAQLAYEQYF.

This clonotype was found many times. The gene calls are TRBV28 and TRBJ2-2; D remains unclear. This CDR3 has 12 amino acids. V was cut by 8 bases and J by 1 base, with 5 bases left in between. The germline gives CDR1 MDHEN, CDR2 SYDVKM. This CDR3 is CASVGNTGELFF. In DNA form, the CDR3 reads TGTGCCAGCGTGGGGAACACCGGGGAGCTGTTTTTT.

The table lists this clonotype with many counts. The chain links TRBV5-1 to TRBJ2-7; D remains ambiguous. The CDR3 runs to 13 residues. Germline assignment: CDR1 SGHRS and CDR2 YFSETQ. Trimming took 4 bases from V and 5 from J, leaving 13 bases between them. CDR3 in DNA: TGCGCCAGCAGCCCAACCTCTGACCACGAGCAGTACTTC. Translated, it gives CASSPTSDHEQYF.

The V call is TRBV9, the J call TRBJ2-3; D is ambiguous. Germline values: CDR1 SGDLS, CDR2 YYNGEE. This CDR3 spans 16 amino acids. With 3 bases removed from V and 2 bases from J, the gap between germline ends came to 16 bases. The CDR3 nucleotides read TGTGCCAGCAGCGAGAGGTCCAGTGAGTACACAGATACGCAGTATTTT. Encoded protein: CASSERSSEYTDTQYF.

This clonotype was recorded at least ten times. The chain is built from TRBV28 and TRBJ2-5; D uncertain. Trimming left V 7 bases short and J 5 bases short, with 20 bases between. There are 15 residues in the CDR3. Germline V gene lookup returns CDR1 MDHEN and CDR2 SYDVKM. CDR3 residues: CASTPRRYRRETQYF. For the CDR3, the DNA is TGTGCCAGCACCCCCCGTCGGTATAGAAGGGAGACCCAGTACTTC.

This clonotype was counted many times. The chain combines TRBV5-6 with TRBJ2-1; D might be TRBD2 (6 bases). Per germline, CDR1 SGHDT and CDR2 YYEEEE. The CDR3 extends over 12 amino acids. V shed 6 bases and J shed 8 bases, with 12 bases lying between them. CDR3 nucleotides: TGTGCCAGCAACCCTGGAGGGGATGAGCAGTTCTTC. Protein sequence: CASNPGGDEQFF.

This clonotype was seen ten or more times. The chain combines TRBV10-2 with TRBJ1-1; D remains ambiguous. Trimming removed 2 bases at V and 1 base at J, with 2 bases between. CDR1 is WSHSY and CDR2 is SAAADI in the germline V gene. The CDR3 totals 12 residues. The CDR3 here is CASSEGNTEAFF. CDR3 bases: TGCGCCAGCAGTGAGGGGAACACTGAAGCTTTCTTT.

This clonotype turned up a few times. The chain is built from TRBV19 and TRBJ2-1; D unclear. The V end was cut by 1 base, the J end by 5 bases, with 12 bases between. The length of the CDR3 is 15 residues. Germline assignment: CDR1 LNHDA and CDR2 SQIVND (reference sequence). CDR3 loop: CASSIGVLEHNEQFF. The CDR3 DNA reads as TGTGCCAGTAGTATAGGGGTGCTCGAGCACAATGAGCAGTTCTTC.

This clonotype was detected a few times. A junction boundary mismatches the germline segment, possibly from a read error. The rearrangement joins TRBV10-3 to TRBJ2-1; a possible D gene is TRBD2 (6 bases). Germline V gene lookup returns CDR1 ENHRY and CDR2 SYGVKD. The CDR3 spans 17 residues. The CDR3 reads CAISYSSSGTDYNEQLF. CDR3 DNA sequence: TGTGCCATCAGTTACTCCAGTTCCGGGACTGACTACAATGAGCAGCTCTTC.

This clonotype has at least ten counts. This chain uses TRBV24-1 with TRBJ2-3; D uncertain. CDR1 and CDR2 from the germline V gene are KGHDR and SFDVKD. This CDR3 region has 18 residues. V was trimmed by 3 bases and J by 3 bases, leaving 21 bases between them. CDR3 nucleotides: TGTGCCACCAGTGATCCCTGGAGTAAACCCGCCCGGACAGATACGCAGTATTTT. Amino acids: CATSDPWSKPARTDTQYF.

This clonotype was counted at least ten times. The J gene is TRBJ2-1, the V gene TRBV24-1; D unclear. Trimming removed 9 bases at V and 3 bases at J, with 11 bases between. The CDR3 sequence is 13 residues long. Germline CDR1 and CDR2: KGHDR and SFDVKD. The CDR3 DNA reads TGTGCCACCCGTTCGGAGCTCTACAATGAGCAGTTCTTC. This translates into CATRSELYNEQFF.

This clonotype has a count of ten or more. The chain has TRBV30 and TRBJ1-5; tentatively, D is TRBD1 (5 bases). The germline V gene encodes CDR1 GTSNPN and CDR2 SVGIG (reference sequence). The CDR3 extends over 13 amino acids. Trimming took off 2 bases at V and 5 bases at J, with 10 bases between the two ends. This CDR3 reads CAWSRGRDQPQHF. CDR3 bases: TGTGCCTGGAGTCGAGGCAGGGATCAGCCCCAGCATTTT.

Many counts were recorded for this clonotype. V and J are TRBV29-1 and TRBJ2-7; 8 nucleotides line up with TRBD1. After removal of 6 bases from V and 3 bases from J, the junction contained 7 bases not matched to a gene. CDR1 and CDR2 from the germline V gene are SQVTM and ANQGSEA. The length of the CDR3 is 13 residues. The CDR3 protein is CSVRTGMGYEQYF. In DNA, the CDR3 is TGCAGCGTACGGACAGGGATGGGCTACGAGCAGTACTTC.

The table lists this clonotype with many counts. The chain is built from TRBV12-3 or TRBV12-4 and TRBJ1-1; 7 nucleotides agree with TRBD1. V lost 5 bases and J lost 3; bases outside the gene matches: 3. The CDR3 is 13 amino acids. The chain's CDR3 is CASSRQGDTEAFF. The CDR3 DNA sequence: TGTGCCAGCAGTCGACAGGGCGACACTGAAGCTTTCTTT.